This record looks at one TCR beta chain sequence and its context. Sequencing used immunoSEQ multiplex PCR; TCRdb keeps in-frame clones, though not all of them. This table has 35,000 to 50,000 clones, roughly 85% appearing once. The data derive from a study of blood T cell repertoires in COVID-19. Study at large: Nucleic acid was either cDNA or gDNA, and it came from T cells, B-cell-depleted T cells, or PBMCs.

Germline V CDR1 and CDR2: KGHSH, LQKENI. This CDR3 contains 15 residues. V lost 4 bases, J lost 4 bases, and 4 bases stayed unmatched. Sequencing was carried out using peripheral blood. This clonotype was sampled from a woman aged 70 to 79 with acute or convalescent COVID-19. This chain uses TRBV18 with TRBJ2-2; 9 positions agree with TRBD1. CDR3 amino acids: CASSLGTGITGELFF. Here the CDR3 DNA reads TGTGCCAGCTCACTTGGGACAGGGATCACCGGGGAGCTGTTTTTT.